This T cell receptor beta chain emerged from a study of blood T cell repertoires in COVID-19. Study background: Italy, Spain and the United States were the sources of the convalescent and acute COVID-19 samples. The cDNA or gDNA used as material had been derived from T cells, B-cell-depleted T cells, or PBMCs.

The germline gives CDR1 MNHNY, CDR2 SVGAGI (reference sequence). The CDR3 extends over 15 amino acids. The V gene end was trimmed by 0 bases and the J gene end by 9 bases; junction bases not matched to a gene: 10. In the study's own analysis: Quantification of nucleated cells was approximated via reference gene primer amplification. The repertoire was sequenced with immunoSEQ multiplex PCR; TCRdb's copy has only in-frame clones and lacks some. V and J calls plus clone size are reproduced from that table; the DNA served to infer D and trimming. Of 75,000 to 100,000 clones listed, around 75% were seen once; the top ten hold about 24%.

V gene TRBV6-6 combines with J gene TRBJ1-2; 7 nucleotides match TRBD1. Material for sequencing was peripheral blood. This TCR came from a man in his sixties or seventies with acute or convalescent COVID-19. The CDR3 DNA reads as TGTGCCAGCAGTTACTCGCTGGACAGGAATTTTCGCTACACCTTC. Its translation: CASSYSLDRNFRYTF.